These 26 T cell receptor beta chains originate from one sample sequenced in a study of cytomegalovirus exposure and HLA in healthy donors. PCR was performed using 60 Vbeta and 13 Jbeta primers. Generated by immunoSEQ multiplex PCR, the TCRdb table keeps only in-frame clones and is missing some. Among 90,000 to 120,000 clones listed, around 67% were seen once. The sequencing sample was made of PBMCs. These receptors were obtained from a woman aged 40 to 49 in good health and CMV-seropositive.

The rearrangement links TRBV18 to TRBJ2-1; 7 nucleotides align to TRBD2. The CDR3 runs 15 residues. V dropped 0 bases and J dropped 2; count of bases not matched to a gene: 1. Germline assignment: CDR1 KGHSH and CDR2 LQKENI. CDR3 DNA sequence: TGTGCCAGCTCACCACCCGGGACTACCTACAATGAGCAGTTCTTC. It yields the protein CASSPPGTTYNEQFF.

This clone was found a few times. V gene TRBV11-3 combines with J gene TRBJ2-1, with a possible D match to TRBD2 (7 bases). V lost 5 bases, J lost 4 bases, and 18 bases lay in between. The CDR3 sequence is 16 residues long. Germline CDR1 reads SGHNT; CDR2 reads YENEEA. The CDR3 DNA is TGTGCCAGCAGCCCAGTAGGGGGGGCCGGGTACAATGAGCAGTTCTTC. This gives the protein CASSPVGGAGYNEQFF.

CDR3 protein: CASSYRGRSNQPQHF. CDR3 nucleotides: TGTGCCAGCAGCTACAGGGGTCGGAGCAATCAGCCCCAGCATTTT. J is TRBJ1-5 and V is TRBV5-6; 7 bases agree with TRBD1. There are 15 residues in the CDR3. The germline V gene has CDR1 SGHDT and CDR2 YYEEEE. J was trimmed by 1 base and V by 3 bases; bases with no gene match: 4.

This chain joins TRBV6-1 and TRBJ1-2; TRBD1 matches at 8 bases. This CDR3 has 15 residues. J lost 0 bases, V lost 1 base, and 1 base had no gene match. Germline V gene sequence: CDR1 MNHNS, CDR2 SASEGT. In DNA, the CDR3 is TGTGCCAGCAGTGAAGTGGGACAGGCTAACTATGGCTACACCTTC. This encodes CASSEVGQANYGYTF.

The V call is TRBV10-3, the J call TRBJ1-5; D is perhaps TRBD1 (6 bases). The CDR3 is 16 amino acids. Trimming removed 2 bases at V and 4 bases at J, with 15 bases between. The germline gives CDR1 ENHRY, CDR2 SYGVKD. The CDR3 region is CAISETPPQGNQPQHF. The DNA of the CDR3 is TGTGCCATCAGTGAGACTCCACCACAGGGAAATCAGCCCCAGCATTTT.

The chain recombines TRBV5-6 with TRBJ1-5, with a weak D call TRBD1 (6 bases). The CDR3 totals 15 residues. Germline CDR1 reads SGHDT; CDR2 reads YYEEEE. Deletions cut 3 bases from V and 6 bases from J, with 16 bases between. Here the CDR3 DNA reads TGTGCCAGCAGCTCTCAGGGGAGGGGGAGTCAGCCCCAGCATTTT. Translating it yields CASSSQGRGSQPQHF.

This clone was picked up one time. The chain has TRBV15 and TRBJ2-4; D gene uncertain. The CDR3 extends over 13 amino acids. Trimming took off 0 bases at V and 15 bases at J, with 15 bases between the two ends. Germline V gene data show CDR1 as LNHNV and CDR2 as YYDKDF (reference sequence). This chain's CDR3 is CATSRDRSRERYF. CDR3 nucleotide sequence: TGTGCCACCAGCAGAGATCGGTCTAGAGAAAGGTACTTC. Full variable domain (rest looked up from reference TRBV15 and TRBJ2-4): DAMVIQNPRYQVTQFGKPVTLSCSQTLNHNVMYWYQQKSSQAPKLLFHYYDKDFNNEADTPDNFQSRRPNTSFCFLDIRSPGLGDTAMYLCATSRDRSRERYFGAGTRLSVL.

The CDR3 DNA follows: TGCGCCAGCACCCTGAACCGAGACACTGAAGCTTTCTTT. Its translation is CASTLNRDTEAFF. This sequence joins TRBV10-2 and TRBJ1-1; D remains unclear. Trimming shortened V by 7 bases and J by 3 bases, and 12 bases separated the two germline ends. The CDR3 sequence is 13 residues long. CDR1 and CDR2 from the germline V gene are WSHSY and SAAADI.

The chain uses TRBV29-1 and TRBJ1-1; TRBD1 matches at 10 bases. V gave up 5 bases and J gave up 4 bases; unmatched junction bases: 4. The CDR3 covers 13 residues. Germline CDR1 SQVTM, CDR2 ANQGSEA. The CDR3 reads CSVRWTGGTEAFF. The CDR3 nucleotides read TGCAGCGTTCGATGGACAGGGGGCACTGAAGCTTTCTTT.

This clone was found a few times. The chain combines TRBV6-1 with TRBJ2-5; D may be TRBD1 (6 bases). Germline V gene sequence: CDR1 MNHNS, CDR2 SASEGT. Deletions cut 1 base from V and 5 bases from J, with 20 bases between. The CDR3 is made up of 17 amino acids. For the CDR3, the DNA is TGTGCCAGCAGTGAAGGGTTGCTTCAGGGGATTAGGGAGACCCAGTACTTC. Amino acids: CASSEGLLQGIRETQYF.

Only a few counts were recorded for this clone. The J gene is TRBJ2-7, the V gene TRBV7-8; 8 bases are shared with TRBD1. The CDR3 totals 13 residues. CDR1 is SGHVS and CDR2 is FQNEAQ in the germline V gene. With V trimmed by 5 bases and J by 5 bases, 5 bases remained unmatched. CDR3 DNA: TGTGCCAGCAGCCAAGGACAGGGCCACGAGCAGTACTTC. Translating gives CASSQGQGHEQYF.

The chain combines TRBV5-3 with TRBJ1-6, with no clear D. TRBV5-3 is noted as an ORF with a role that remains uncertain. The V gene lost 3 bases and the J gene lost 14 bases, with 24 bases spanning the gap. The CDR3 is 16 amino acids. The CDR3 DNA reads as TGTGCCAGAAGCTCTAACCGCCCAAGTAAGTTTGTAGCCCTCCACTTT. Its translation: CARSSNRPSKFVALHF.

The chain joins TRBV2 to TRBJ1-2; possible D gene TRBD1, 5 bases. Trimming removed 6 bases from V and 3 bases from J, with 11 bases in between. Germline CDR1 is SNHLY and CDR2 is FYNNEI. The CDR3 covers 13 residues. CDR3: CASSTQGYYGYTF. For the CDR3, the DNA is TGTGCCAGCAGCACCCAGGGATACTATGGCTACACCTTC.

The rearrangement links TRBV11-2 to TRBJ1-1; TRBD1 aligns across 8 bases. Germline CDR1 reads SGHAT; CDR2 reads FQNNGV. J lost 11 bases, V lost 5 bases, and 4 bases had no gene match. This CDR3 spans 11 amino acids. CDR3 in DNA: TGTGCCAGCAGCGCGACAGGGGAGGCTTTCTTT. Translation: CASSATGEAFF.

In its sample, this clone was seen a few times. The V gene is TRBV5-6, the J gene TRBJ1-4; 8 nucleotides align to TRBD1. CDR1 SGHDT and CDR2 YYEEEE come from the germline V gene. After removal of 4 bases from V and 3 bases from J, the junction contained 2 bases not matched to a gene. This CDR3 spans 14 amino acids. The CDR3 protein is CASSRGQANEKLFF. CDR3 in DNA: TGTGCCAGCAGCCGGGGACAGGCTAATGAAAAACTGTTTTTT.

The rearrangement joins TRBV6-1 to TRBJ1-4; a possible D gene is TRBD1 (6 bases). Trimming took off 1 base at V and 8 bases at J, with 14 bases between the two ends. Germline values: CDR1 MNHNS, CDR2 SASEGT. The CDR3 loop spans 15 amino acids. The CDR3 loop reads CASSEVSRGSEKLFF. In DNA form, the CDR3 reads TGTGCCAGCAGTGAAGTTTCCAGGGGCAGCGAAAAACTGTTTTTT.

This clone was picked up a small number of times. V is TRBV7-2 and J is TRBJ2-3; D gene unclear. CDR1 and CDR2 from the germline V gene are SGHTA and FQGNSA. V lost 5 bases to trimming and J lost 1 base, with 10 bases between them. The CDR3 spans 14 residues. The CDR3 spells CASSLLGGTDTQYF. In DNA, the CDR3 is TGTGCCAGCAGCCTACTCGGAGGCACAGATACGCAGTATTTT. Looking up the rest from reference TRBV7-2 and TRBJ2-3 gives the full variable domain: GAGVSQSPSNKVTEKGKDVELRCDPISGHTALYWYRQSLGQGLEFLIYFQGNSAPDKSGLPSDRFSAERTGGSVSTLTIQRTQQEDSAVYLCASSLLGGTDTQYFGPGTRLTVL.

This rearrangement joins TRBV10-3 to TRBJ2-7; TRBD1 aligns across 12 bases. Germline CDR1 is ENHRY and CDR2 is SYGVKD. The ends lost 3 bases at V and 5 bases at J; junction bases unmatched: 5. The CDR3 runs to 15 residues. CDR3 coding DNA: TGTGCCATCAGTGAACCGGGACAGGGGGCGAACGAGCAGTACTTC. Protein: CAISEPGQGANEQYF.

The V and J genes are TRBV5-5 and TRBJ1-4; tentatively, D is TRBD1 (6 bases). The V gene lost 0 bases and the J gene lost 8 bases, with 8 bases spanning the gap. The germline CDR1 and CDR2 sequences are SGHKS and YYEKEE (reference sequence). The CDR3 loop spans 13 amino acids. CDR3 protein: CASSLVTGEKLFF. The DNA of the CDR3 is TGTGCCAGCAGCTTGGTAACAGGGGAAAAACTGTTTTTT.

The V call is TRBV9, the J call TRBJ2-7; TRBD2 might be the D (7 bases). This CDR3 contains 14 residues. V lost 4 bases to trimming and J lost 5 bases, with 16 bases between them. The V gene's germline CDR1 is SGDLS and CDR2 YYNGEE. CDR3 in amino acids: CASSSGRGGDEQYF. The CDR3 nucleotides are TGTGCCAGCAGCTCCGGCAGGGGAGGGGACGAGCAGTACTTC.

This clone came up a few times. The chain is built from TRBV18 and TRBJ2-1; 7 positions agree with TRBD1. CDR1 KGHSH and CDR2 LQKENI come from the germline V gene. V dropped 4 bases and J dropped 7; count of bases not matched to a gene: 10. The CDR3 covers 15 residues. As DNA, the CDR3 is TGTGCCAGCTCACTTACGACAGGGAGTAGGAATGAGCAGTTCTTC. It specifies CASSLTTGSRNEQFF.

The chain has TRBV10-1 and TRBJ2-5; D perhaps matches TRBD1 (6 bases). The CDR3 has 12 amino acids. The germline gives CDR1 WNHNN, CDR2 SYGVQD (reference sequence). V lost 8 bases to trimming and J lost 7 bases, with 14 bases between them. The CDR3 here is CASSEGGGTQYF. CDR3 DNA: TGCGCCAGCTCGGAAGGGGGTGGGACCCAGTACTTC.

The sample holds a few counts of this clone. The rearrangement uses TRBV2 and TRBJ1-1; TRBD1 might be the D (5 bases). This CDR3 is built from 15 residues. V gave up 5 bases and J gave up 4 bases, with 17 bases separating them. Germline CDR1 and CDR2: SNHLY and FYNNEI. The CDR3: CASSKPTDAGTEAFF. CDR3 nucleotides: TGTGCCAGCAGTAAGCCGACAGACGCCGGCACTGAAGCTTTCTTT.

The chain is built from TRBV27 and TRBJ2-1, with 7 bases fitting TRBD2. Germline V gives CDR1 MNHEY, CDR2 SMNVEV (reference sequence). The CDR3 sequence is 14 residues long. The V gene end was trimmed by 1 base and the J gene end by 4 bases; junction bases not matched to a gene: 1. The chain's CDR3 is CASSLWGGYNEQFF. The DNA for the CDR3 is TGTGCCAGCAGTTTATGGGGGGGTTACAATGAGCAGTTCTTC.

This clone was seen a few times. The chain recombines TRBV6-6 with TRBJ2-5; 9 bases fit TRBD1. The V segment lost 8 bases and the J segment 5 bases; nucleotides outside the gene matches: 9. CDR3 size: 14 residues. Germline loops: CDR1 MNHNY, CDR2 SVGAGI (reference sequence). The CDR3 is CASEPGQGVETQYF. CDR3 in DNA: TGTGCCAGCGAACCGGGACAGGGTGTCGAGACCCAGTACTTC.

V and J are TRBV27 and TRBJ1-5; 7 bases are shared with TRBD1. Per the germline V gene, CDR1 is MNHEY and CDR2 is SMNVEV (reference sequence). This CDR3 region has 15 residues. V shed 2 bases, J shed 0 bases, and the junction held 1 base outside the gene matches. CDR3 DNA: TGTGCCAGCAGTTTAACAGGGGTTAGCAATCAGCCCCAGCATTTT. Translated: CASSLTGVSNQPQHF.